This TCR beta chain derives from a study of CD8+CD57+ T cells in acquired aplastic anemia. Study in general: Yields of DNA that came from sorted CD4+ and CD8+ cells averaged about 3 ug.

General study points: CD8+ Simpson's diversity in patients was not significantly different from that in controls.

All sequencing subjects had displayed CD8+CD57+ cell expansion on flow cytometry. Patients were treatment-naive when blood was sampled. The V end was cut by 6 bases, the J end by 3 bases, with 15 bases between. The CDR3 length is 16 residues. The TCR beta profiling, which covered VDJ combination and CDR3 sequence, was carried out using genomic DNA as the template. TCRdb re-called the reads with MiXCR, one entry per CDR3 protein. Here the sample spans around 150,000 distinct CDR3 sequences, around 52% being singletons. This clonotype was seen repeatedly, ten times or more. What it binds is not known. The chain has TRBV12-3 or TRBV12-4 and TRBJ2-6; D unresolved. This TCR came from a human donor with aplastic anemia. The sample was sorted CD4+, CD8+, or CD8+CD57+ T cells (not recorded which) from PBMCs. CDR3 loop: CASSDSGEHGANVLTF. The CDR3 DNA reads TGTGCCAGCAGCGACTCTGGGGAACATGGGGCCAACGTCCTGACTTTC.